This is a list of T cell receptor beta chains from one sample in a study of blood T cell repertoires in COVID-19. The assay was immunoSEQ multiplex PCR, and TCRdb's table has in-frame clones only and misses some. The sample includes 250,000 to 300,000 clones, 75% to 90% of them seen just once. Sequencing input: peripheral blood. These receptors came from a man in his 60s who had recovered from COVID-19. Each CDR3 is given with its conserved first and last residue.

j_call v_call cdr3_aa
TRBJ2-7 TRBV18 CASSPRGLEEQYF
TRBJ1-2 TRBV7-8 CASSPLRTGYGYTF
TRBJ2-5 TRBV6-5 CASSFRGRMETQYF
TRBJ1-3 TRBV2 CASRRGQENSGNTIYF
TRBJ1-6 TRBV7-9 CASSSTQGSPLHF
TRBJ2-6 TRBV5-1 CASSLEIQGAGANVLTF
TRBJ2-2 TRBV30 CAWRGTTNTGELFF
TRBJ2-6 TRBV6-5 CASSYVYSGANVLTF
TRBJ1-1 TRBV30 CAWSPSGQGQEAFF
TRBJ1-4 TRBV6-4 CASSDPTGGAEKLFF
TRBJ1-1 TRBV2 CASSRDRDTEAFF
TRBJ2-7 TRBV29-1 CSGGTGDEQYF
TRBJ2-7 TRBV4-2 CASSQGLAGPIYEQYF
TRBJ2-1 TRBV7-3 CASSFRAPARGANEQFF
TRBJ2-7 TRBV28 CASTNLAGGTYEQYF
TRBJ2-2 TRBV11-2 CASSLEATSGRAGELFF
TRBJ2-5 TRBV7-9 CASSGRSGGGSGETQYF
TRBJ1-1 TRBV29-1 CSVVRQANTEAFF
TRBJ2-3 TRBV18 CASSPTSGRPDTQYF
TRBJ1-2 TRBV29-1 CSVEYPANYGYTF
TRBJ1-4 TRBV30 CASNRATNEKLFF
TRBJ2-5 TRBV3-1/TRBV3-2 CASSQQRVETQYF